Each of the 26 T cell receptor beta chains below was sequenced from the same sample in a study of radiotherapy plus CTLA-4 blockade in lung cancer. This table comes from immunoSEQ multiplex PCR, and its TCRdb copy is limited to in-frame clones, with some not included. The sample carries over 60,000 clones, around nine tenths recorded once. This material consisted of peripheral blood, taken from a patient treated with radiotherapy plus ipilimumab. These receptors came from a human donor with non-small cell lung cancer that progressed on radiotherapy plus ipilimumab.

Written as DNA, the CDR3 is TGTGCCAGTTCGGGACACCCGGCCGGGCAGCCCCAGCATTTT. Its translation: CASSGHPAGQPQHF. The chain joins TRBV6-1 to TRBJ1-5; D is possibly TRBD1 (6 bases). CDR3 size: 14 residues. Germline V lookup: CDR1 MNHNS, CDR2 SASEGT. V dropped 9 bases and J dropped 7 bases, with 19 bases sitting between them.

The V and J genes are TRBV15 and TRBJ1-1; 9 bases fit TRBD1. CDR3 size: 16 residues. Germline V gene data show CDR1 as LNHNV and CDR2 as YYDKDF (reference sequence). V gave up 3 bases and J gave up 1 base; unmatched junction bases: 6. The CDR3 is CATSRDTGGWNTEAFF. The CDR3 DNA is TGTGCCACCAGCAGGGATACAGGGGGCTGGAACACTGAAGCTTTCTTT.

This rearrangement joins TRBV2 to TRBJ1-1; D unresolved. The CDR3 sequence is 11 residues long. Germline CDR1 SNHLY, CDR2 FYNNEI. The germline V and J ends were trimmed by 9 bases and 7 bases, with 12 bases remaining between them. The CDR3 spells CARGTGGEAFF. CDR3 sequence (DNA): TGTGCCAGGGGTACGGGCGGTGAAGCTTTCTTT.

The rearrangement uses TRBV10-2 and TRBJ2-5; D might be TRBD1 (6 bases). The DNA end is a closer match to TRBJ2-7, so the J assignment may be wrong. CDR3 length equals 12 residues. Germline V gene sequence: CDR1 WSHSY, CDR2 SAAADI. In DNA, the CDR3 is TGCGCCAGAAGACCAGGGGACTACGAGCAGTACTTC. This codes for CARRPGDYEQYF.

This clone has more than one count but fewer than ten. The CDR3 loop is CASSQVSEGGYTF. The CDR3 nucleotides are TGTGCCAGCAGCCAAGTTAGTGAAGGTGGCTACACCTTC. This chain connects TRBV14 to TRBJ1-2; D ambiguous. Trimming took off 1 base at V and 7 bases at J, with 10 bases between the two ends. The CDR3 is 13 residues long. Germline V gives CDR1 SGHDN, CDR2 FVKESK.

Of note for this clone: The junction does not match germline at one end; this may be a read error. In the same sample, other DNA sequences code for this CDR3. The chain uses TRBV5-3 and TRBJ1-5; 8 bases are a match to TRBD1. TRBV5-3 is an ORF for which the function is uncertain. The CDR3 runs 13 residues. CDR3 sequence: CARSGQGNQPQHF. In DNA form, the CDR3 reads TGCGCCAGAAGCGGACAGGGAAATCAGCCCCAGCATTTT.

The gene calls are TRBV7-9 and TRBJ1-3; the D is unclear. The V gene lost 5 bases and the J gene lost 8 bases, with 7 bases spanning the gap. This CDR3 spans 11 amino acids. Per germline, CDR1 SEHNR and CDR2 FQNEAQ (reference sequence). CDR3 residues: CASSHGDTIYF. DNA for the CDR3: TGTGCCAGCAGCCACGGTGACACCATATATTTT.

The chain has TRBV13 and TRBJ1-6; 11 bases match TRBD1. CDR3 length: 13 residues. J was trimmed by 17 bases and V by 5 bases; bases with no gene match: 8. The germline gives CDR1 PRHDT, CDR2 FYEKMQ (reference sequence). Written as DNA, the CDR3 is TGTGCCAGCAGCGATCGGGACAGGGGGTCGGTCCACTTT. It encodes CASSDRDRGSVHF.

This sequence joins TRBV13 and TRBJ2-5, with a possible D match to TRBD2 (6 bases). The CDR3 consists of 15 residues. With 0 bases removed from V and 2 bases from J, the gap between germline ends came to 10 bases. Per germline, CDR1 PRHDT and CDR2 FYEKMQ (reference sequence). CDR3: CASSLGTGVQETQYF. The CDR3 bases are TGTGCCAGCAGCTTAGGGACGGGAGTGCAAGAGACCCAGTACTTC.

The genes are TRBV10-3 and TRBJ1-1; D gene uncertain. Germline CDR1 ENHRY, CDR2 SYGVKD. The V end was cut by 6 bases, the J end by 0 bases, with 11 bases between. The CDR3 loop spans 14 amino acids. In DNA form, the CDR3 reads TGTGCCATCAGGCAGGACGGATTGAACACTGAAGCTTTCTTT. Encoded protein: CAIRQDGLNTEAFF.

This chain connects TRBV28 to TRBJ2-7; a weak D match, TRBD1 (5 bases). V lost 4 bases and J 5 bases, leaving 12 bases between the germline ends. CDR1 MDHEN and CDR2 SYDVKM come from the germline V gene. The CDR3 extends over 13 amino acids. The DNA of the CDR3 is TGTGCCAGCAGTTACAGGCCTCTGAACGAGCAGTACTTC. Protein sequence: CASSYRPLNEQYF.

This chain links TRBV10-3 with TRBJ2-7; D possibly uses TRBD1 or TRBD2 (6 bases each). The CDR3 length is 13 residues. CDR1 ENHRY and CDR2 SYGVKD come from the germline V gene. CDR3 sequence (DNA): TGTGTCATCAGTGAGTCGGGGGCGTCGGGGCAGTACGTC. As protein: CVISESGASGQYV.

CDR3 in amino acids: CASRTGGGGYTF. The CDR3 nucleotides read TGTGCCAGTAGGACAGGGGGAGGTGGCTACACCTTC. This chain links TRBV19 with TRBJ1-2; 9 bases match TRBD1. Losses at the gene ends were 6 bases for V and 7 bases for J; bases not matched to a gene: 3. The length of the CDR3 is 12 residues. CDR1 LNHDA and CDR2 SQIVND come from the germline V gene (reference sequence). Full variable domain (rest looked up from reference TRBV19 and TRBJ1-2): DGGITQSPKYLFRKEGQNVTLSCEQNLNHDAMYWYRQDPGQGLRLIYYSQIVNDFQKGDIAEGYSVSREKKESFPLTVTSAQKNPTAFYLCASRTGGGGYTFGSGTRLTVV.

CDR3 protein: CASSLNRDFTPYEQYV. The CDR3 DNA is TGTGCCAGCAGCTTAAACCGGGACTTCACTCCCTACGAGCAGTACGTC. The J gene is TRBJ2-7, the V gene TRBV5-5, with a tentative D call TRBD2 (6 bases). The CDR3 spans 16 residues. V gave up 2 bases and J gave up 2 bases, with 17 bases separating them. CDR1 and CDR2 (germline): SGHKS, YYEKEE (reference sequence).

V and J are TRBV19 and TRBJ1-3; TRBD1 matches at 7 bases. CDR1 LNHDA and CDR2 SQIVND come from the germline V gene (reference sequence). The length of the CDR3 is 15 residues. V lost 7 bases to trimming and J lost 0 bases; unmatched junction nucleotides: 6. CDR3 residues: CASTTTGTSGNTIYF. CDR3 bases: TGTGCCAGTACCACGACAGGGACCTCTGGAAACACCATATATTTT.

V is TRBV6-8 and J is TRBJ2-2; TRBD2 matches at 7 bases. This CDR3 has 16 residues. V was clipped by 5 bases and J by 0 bases; unmatched bases: 6. Germline V gives CDR1 MNHGY, CDR2 SAAAGT. The CDR3 region is CASSRRAGANTGELFF. The CDR3 DNA follows: TGTGCCAGCAGTAGGCGGGCGGGGGCGAACACCGGGGAGCTGTTTTTT.

The chain is built from TRBV27 and TRBJ2-7; D is undetermined. CDR3 length: 13 amino acids. Trimming shortened V by 6 bases and J by 1 base, and 10 bases separated the two germline ends. Per germline, CDR1 MNHEY and CDR2 SMNVEV (reference sequence). CDR3 sequence: CASRGYESYEQYF. The CDR3 DNA follows: TGTGCCAGCAGAGGATACGAATCCTACGAGCAGTACTTC.

The chain uses TRBV19 and TRBJ2-1, with D perhaps TRBD1 or TRBD2 (6 bases each). CDR1 and CDR2 from the germline V gene are LNHDA and SQIVND (reference sequence). V dropped 1 base and J dropped 9 bases, with 10 bases sitting between them. This CDR3 is built from 13 residues. Written as DNA, the CDR3 is TGTGCCAGTAGTATAGTCGGAGGGGGTGAGCAGTTCTTC. Its translation: CASSIVGGGEQFF.

The V gene is TRBV28, the J gene TRBJ2-5; 7 bases map to TRBD1. Germline values: CDR1 MDHEN, CDR2 SYDVKM. CDR3 length: 13 residues. V shed 8 bases, J shed 2 bases, and the junction held 5 bases outside the gene matches. CDR3 nucleotides: TGTGCCAGCCTAGGGGGCTTTCAAGAGACCCAGTACTTC. Its translation is CASLGGFQETQYF.

The chain uses TRBV5-1 and TRBJ2-5; D gene ambiguous. This CDR3 is built from 14 residues. V gave up 3 bases and J gave up 1 base, with 10 bases separating them. The V gene's germline CDR1 is SGHRS and CDR2 YFSETQ. CDR3 region: CASSSGPTQETQYF. Here the CDR3 DNA reads TGCGCCAGCAGCTCTGGACCGACCCAAGAGACCCAGTACTTC.

The chain uses TRBV2 and TRBJ1-1; D gene uncertain. From germline, CDR1 is SNHLY and CDR2 FYNNEI. The CDR3 totals 12 residues. V was pared by 4 bases and J by 0 bases, with 3 bases between. This CDR3 reads CASSGMNTEAFF. CDR3 nucleotides: TGTGCCAGCAGTGGTATGAACACTGAAGCTTTCTTT.

The V and J genes are TRBV18 and TRBJ1-1; D is uncertain. The germline CDR1 and CDR2 sequences are KGHSH and LQKENI. The ends were cut back, 3 bases at V and 0 bases at J, with 14 bases in the middle. The CDR3 covers 16 residues. The CDR3 DNA is TGTGCCAGCTCACCGGCAGCAGAAATGATGAACACTGAAGCTTTCTTT. Encoded protein: CASSPAAEMMNTEAFF.

This clone was counted a single time. This chain links TRBV5-1 with TRBJ1-4, with D possibly matching TRBD1 (5 bases). The CDR3 runs to 16 residues. V shed 0 bases and J shed 4 bases, with 13 bases lying between them. Germline V gene lookup returns CDR1 SGHRS and CDR2 YFSETQ. CDR3 sequence: CASSLDWDGSNEKLFF. The CDR3 region has the DNA TGCGCCAGCAGCTTGGACTGGGACGGAAGTAATGAAAAACTGTTTTTT.

With respect to this clone: This CDR3 is also generated by other DNA sequences in the sample. The chain carries TRBV5-1 and TRBJ2-7; D unclear. The CDR3 has 13 residues. V lost 1 base and J 2 bases, leaving 7 bases between the germline ends. Germline V CDR1 and CDR2: SGHRS, YFSETQ. The CDR3: CASSLSRAYEQYF. In DNA, the CDR3 is TGCGCCAGCAGCTTGTCACGGGCCTACGAGCAGTACTTC.

The CDR3 loop is CASRINEQFF. The CDR3 coding sequence is TGCGCCAGCCGGATCAATGAGCAGTTCTTC. The V gene is TRBV4-1, the J gene TRBJ2-1; D is undetermined. V lost 8 bases and J 6 bases, leaving 5 bases between the germline ends. Germline V gene lookup returns CDR1 MGHRA and CDR2 YSYEKL. The CDR3 loop spans 10 amino acids.

The chain links TRBV12-5 to TRBJ2-5, with 10 bases lining up with TRBD2. CDR3 length: 16 amino acids. Germline CDR1 and CDR2: LGHNT and FRNRAP. V shed 3 bases and J 5 bases; nucleotides not matched to a gene: 9. For the CDR3, the DNA is TGTGCTAGTGGTTTAAGCGGGAGGGCCGGTGGGGAGACCCAGTACTTC. Translated, it gives CASGLSGRAGGETQYF.